These T cell receptor beta chains were read from a single sample in a study of CD8+ T cells in alopecia areata. Some clones are missing from TCRdb's copy, which holds only in-frame ones; the method was immunoSEQ multiplex PCR. The profile covers some 99,000 clones, with 35% to 50% appearing a single time and 0.75% to 0.8% taken by the ten largest. Sequencing was done on a sample of CD4+ T cells sorted from blood. The receptors come from a human donor with alopecia areata. Both conserved end residues are part of each CDR3. The D gene is left open where the match is weak.

CDR3aa	v_gene	j_gene	d_gene
CASSPAVAEAFF	TRBV18	TRBJ1-1	-
CASSSGTYYEQYF	TRBV11-2	TRBJ2-7	-
CSVEVGAGSYTF	TRBV29-1	TRBJ1-2	-
CASSFERTGTEAFF	TRBV6-5	TRBJ1-1	TRBD1
CASSQDPGLHKSDTQYF	TRBV4-1	TRBJ2-3	-
CASSQVLPSPQHF	TRBV4-1	TRBJ1-5	-
CSAPRGRDTQYF	TRBV29-1	TRBJ2-3	-
CASSRGQTLNTEAFF	TRBV5-1	TRBJ1-1	-
CSAGRGIHEQYF	TRBV29-1	TRBJ2-7	-
CASSPAPDNEQFF	TRBV18	TRBJ2-1	-
CASSLETGTYGYTF	TRBV7-2	TRBJ1-2	-
CSVKPVLNTEAFF	TRBV29-1	TRBJ1-1	-
CASSLAPGGRNEQFF	TRBV5-1	TRBJ2-1	-
CATSADTITDTQYF	TRBV15	TRBJ2-3	-
CASSSRVGTDTQYF	TRBV6-6	TRBJ2-3	-
CASRTGINNEQFF	TRBV6-5	TRBJ2-1	-
CSALKNTGELFF	TRBV29-1	TRBJ2-2	-
CASEGQYSPLHF	TRBV28	TRBJ1-6	-
CSVLLGTANTEAFF	TRBV29-1	TRBJ1-1	TRBD1
CASSQEKGLEWAGELFF	TRBV4-1	TRBJ2-2	-